Shown below are 2 T cell receptor beta chains from a single sample sequenced in a study of blood T cell repertoires in COVID-19 (TCRdb year 2020). The protocol used for the library was the immunoSEQ multiplex PCR assay. This is the immuneACCESS table as TCRdb keeps it, with only in-frame sequences that have V and J called. A part of the clones is gone; compared with another copy, unresolved V genes explain less than half, and the rest is unexplained. This sample lists roughly 220,000 clones; over 60% were detected once. Together, the top ten hold around 6% of the sample. Material: peripheral blood. The receptors here all came from a woman between 70 and 85 years old with acute or convalescent COVID-19.

This clone was seen just once. This chain links TRBV21-1 with TRBJ2-2; the listed D gene, TRBD2, was not tested against the DNA. TRBV21-1 is recorded as a pseudogene. CDR3 length: 16 amino acids. CDR3 region: CASRGTGGVDTGELFF. The CDR3 coding sequence is TGTGCCAGCAGGGGGACGGGAGGTGTTGACACCGGGGAGCTGTTTTTT.

V usage is TRBV9 and J usage is TRBJ2-1; 8 bases align to TRBD2. The length of the CDR3 is 15 residues. Germline trimming cut 0 bases from V and 8 bases from J; bases unmatched to any gene: 7. The germline CDR1 and CDR2 sequences are SGDLS and YYNGEE. The CDR3 reads CASSVESGSQYEQFF. The CDR3 DNA is TGTGCCAGCAGCGTAGAGAGCGGGAGTCAGTATGAGCAGTTCTTC.